What follows is one T cell receptor (beta chain) and its context. This entry comes from a study of cytomegalovirus exposure and HLA in healthy donors. Method: immunoSEQ multiplex PCR; TCRdb's copy keeps in-frame clones and lacks some. The table lists 100,000 to 150,000 clones, around 86% of them singletons. The CDR3 runs 15 residues. In germline, CDR1 is LGHNT, CDR2 FRNRAP. V dropped 2 bases and J dropped 7 bases, with 12 bases sitting between them. This clonotype originated in a man aged 18 to 30 in good health and CMV-seronegative. The sequenced sample was PBMCs. The chain couples TRBV12-5 to TRBJ1-6, with a tentative D call TRBD1 (6 bases). The CDR3: CASGLTAGDNSPLHF. Written as DNA, the CDR3 is TGTGCTAGTGGTTTGACAGCAGGGGACAATTCACCCCTCCACTTT.